This T cell receptor (beta chain) was recovered during a study of shared clonotypes between healthy human individuals. The study's findings and limits: Non-shared clonotypes had lower generation probabilities than clonotypes shared by all four sorted-subset donors.

As to this clone: Antigen unknown.

TCRdb keeps only in-frame clones here, not all; method: immunoSEQ multiplex PCR. Of 850,000 to 1,100,000 clones detected, approximately 80% appear once; the ten largest clones hold 0.89%. Germline V gene lookup returns CDR1 SGHDT and CDR2 YYEEEE. V shed 0 bases and J shed 8 bases, with 14 bases lying between them. The CDR3 has 14 amino acids. This receptor was identified in a man aged 18 to 30 in good health. Some clones in this sample may be carry-over from other donors' samples. The sequencing input was memory CD4+ T cells from PBMCs. Subset given: CD45RA-negative fraction. The gene calls are TRBV5-6 and TRBJ1-2; D remains ambiguous. The CDR3 sequence: CASSLGTQVEGYTF. The CDR3 nucleotides are TGTGCCAGCAGCTTGGGCACCCAAGTAGAAGGCTACACCTTC.